This passage covers 10 T cell receptor beta chains from one sample sequenced in a study of T-cell reconstitution after alpha-beta-depleted transplantation in children. A TCRbeta library incorporating unique molecular identifiers was prepared. TCRdb re-called the PCR reads with MiXCR, one entry per CDR3 protein. Of about a million distinct CDR3 sequences detected, 25% to 30% appear once; the ten largest clones hold 28%. This material consisted of PBMCs, mostly from graft donor cells, taken 360 days after TCRalphabeta/CD19-depleted stem cell transplant. The receptors were gathered from a boy under two years old who had a stem cell transplant for SCID, so the T cells may come from the graft donor.

This clonotype has only one observation. The rearrangement joins TRBV2 to TRBJ1-2, with D possibly TRBD1 on 5 matching bases. The CDR3 covers 13 residues. Germline values: CDR1 SNHLY, CDR2 FYNNEI. Trimming took 0 bases from V and 4 from J, leaving 6 bases between them. CDR3 amino acids: CASSEATGYGYTF. CDR3 coding DNA: TGTGCCAGCAGTGAAGCAACAGGCTATGGCTACACCTTC.

This rearrangement joins TRBV12-3 or TRBV12-4 to TRBJ2-5; 8 positions agree with TRBD1. With V trimmed by 6 bases and J by 5 bases, 11 bases remained unmatched. The CDR3 is made up of 15 amino acids. The CDR3 bases are TGTGCCAGCAGGCGCGTCTGGGACAGGCGGGAGACCCAGTACTTC. Translated, it gives CASRRVWDRRETQYF.

The gene calls are TRBV2 and TRBJ2-7; 7 bases align to TRBD1. V lost 6 bases, J lost 6 bases, and 8 bases stayed unmatched. The V gene's germline CDR1 is SNHLY and CDR2 FYNNEI. This CDR3 is 13 amino acids long. The CDR3 here is CASRKTGKGEQYF. CDR3 in DNA: TGTGCCAGCAGGAAGACAGGGAAAGGCGAGCAGTACTTC.

The chain recombines TRBV5-1 with TRBJ2-3; 10 positions agree with TRBD1. The CDR3 sequence is 15 residues long. Per germline, CDR1 SGHRS and CDR2 YFSETQ. The trim removed 6 bases at V and 3 bases at J, leaving 7 bases unmatched. CDR3 sequence (DNA): TGCGCCAGCAATCTCGGACAGGGGGGAACAGATACGCAGTATTTT. Amino acids: CASNLGQGGTDTQYF.

V usage is TRBV4-1 and J usage is TRBJ1-1; D may be TRBD1 (5 bases). From germline, CDR1 is MGHRA and CDR2 YSYEKL. V was trimmed by 2 bases and J by 8 bases, leaving 15 bases between them. CDR3 size: 14 residues. The CDR3 region has the DNA TGCGCCAGCAGCCAAAGCTCCGGGCAGGGCGAAGCTTTCTTT. Protein sequence: CASSQSSGQGEAFF.

This chain connects TRBV20-1 to TRBJ2-1; D may match TRBD1 or TRBD2 (5 bases each). V was pared by 5 bases and J by 4 bases, with 15 bases between. The CDR3 covers 14 residues. Germline CDR1 is DFQATT and CDR2 is SNEGSKA (reference sequence). CDR3 bases: TGCAGTGCTCATCTACCGGGGCGGTACAATGAGCAGTTCTTC. As protein: CSAHLPGRYNEQFF.

In its sample, this clonotype was seen a few times. The CDR3 spells CASSFPALGVQPQHF. CDR3 DNA sequence: TGTGCCAGCAGTTTCCCAGCTTTAGGGGTACAGCCCCAGCATTTT. The chain is built from TRBV28 and TRBJ1-5; possibly TRBD1 for D (5 bases). V was shortened by 3 bases and J by 7 bases, with 16 bases between the two germline ends. The V gene's germline CDR1 is MDHEN and CDR2 SYDVKM. This CDR3 is 15 amino acids long.

The sample holds a few counts of this clonotype. The CDR3 coding sequence is TGTGCCAGCAGTTTTGGGGGGTTCGATGAGACCCAGTACTTC. Translated, it gives CASSFGGFDETQYF. The chain combines TRBV12-3 or TRBV12-4 with TRBJ2-5, with D possibly matching TRBD2 (6 bases). This CDR3 spans 14 amino acids. V lost 3 bases to trimming and J lost 5 bases, with 13 bases between them.

Many counts were recorded for this clonotype. The V and J genes are TRBV15 and TRBJ2-1, with D unresolved. There are 12 residues in the CDR3. Germline V gives CDR1 LNHNV, CDR2 YYDKDF (reference sequence). Trimming stripped 3 bases from V and 4 bases from J, with 4 bases between. CDR3 residues: CATSRTYNEQFF. CDR3 in DNA: TGTGCCACCAGCAGGACTTACAATGAGCAGTTCTTC.

The V and J genes are TRBV28 and TRBJ1-5; the D is unclear. This CDR3 is built from 14 residues. V was cut by 3 bases and J by 6 bases, with 12 bases left in between. CDR1 and CDR2 from the germline V gene are MDHEN and SYDVKM. The CDR3 nucleotides are TGTGCCAGCAGTTTTGTCGGGATGATTCAGCCCCAGCATTTT. Protein product: CASSFVGMIQPQHF.